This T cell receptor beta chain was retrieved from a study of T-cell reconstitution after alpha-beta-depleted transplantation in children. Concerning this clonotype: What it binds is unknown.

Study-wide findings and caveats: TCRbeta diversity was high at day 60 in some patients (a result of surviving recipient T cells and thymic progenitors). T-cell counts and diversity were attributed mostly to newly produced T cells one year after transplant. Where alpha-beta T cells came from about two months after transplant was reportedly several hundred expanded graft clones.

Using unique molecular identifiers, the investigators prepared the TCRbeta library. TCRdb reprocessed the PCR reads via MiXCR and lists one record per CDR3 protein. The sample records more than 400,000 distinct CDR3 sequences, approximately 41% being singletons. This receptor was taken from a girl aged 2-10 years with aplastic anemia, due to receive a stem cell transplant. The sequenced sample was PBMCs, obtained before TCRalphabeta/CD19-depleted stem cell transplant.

In DNA, the CDR3 is TGCGCCAGCAGCCCTGGACAGAGAGCCCTCTCTGGGGCCAACGTCCTGACTTTC. Residues: CASSPGQRALSGANVLTF. The rearrangement links TRBV5-1 to TRBJ2-6; D is possibly TRBD1 (6 bases). Germline values: CDR1 SGHRS, CDR2 YFSETQ. The CDR3 consists of 18 residues. Trimming removed 4 bases at V and 0 bases at J, with 17 bases between.